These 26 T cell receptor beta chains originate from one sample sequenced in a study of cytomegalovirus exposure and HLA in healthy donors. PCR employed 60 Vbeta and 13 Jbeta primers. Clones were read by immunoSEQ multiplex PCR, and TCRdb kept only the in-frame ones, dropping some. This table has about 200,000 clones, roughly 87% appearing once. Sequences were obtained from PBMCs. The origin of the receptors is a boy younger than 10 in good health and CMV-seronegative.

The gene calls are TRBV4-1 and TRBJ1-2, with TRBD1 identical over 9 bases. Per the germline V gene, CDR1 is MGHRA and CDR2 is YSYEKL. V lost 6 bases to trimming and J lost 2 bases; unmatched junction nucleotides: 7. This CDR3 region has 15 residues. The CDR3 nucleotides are TGCGCCAGCAGGCTTGACAGGGGGGGGAACTATGGCTACACCTTC. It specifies CASRLDRGGNYGYTF.

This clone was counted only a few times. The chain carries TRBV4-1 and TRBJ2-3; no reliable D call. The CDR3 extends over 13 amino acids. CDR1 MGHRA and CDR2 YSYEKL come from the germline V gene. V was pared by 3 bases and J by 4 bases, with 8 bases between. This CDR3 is CASSHLLPDTQYF. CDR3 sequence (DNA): TGCGCCAGCAGCCACCTCCTTCCAGATACGCAGTATTTT.

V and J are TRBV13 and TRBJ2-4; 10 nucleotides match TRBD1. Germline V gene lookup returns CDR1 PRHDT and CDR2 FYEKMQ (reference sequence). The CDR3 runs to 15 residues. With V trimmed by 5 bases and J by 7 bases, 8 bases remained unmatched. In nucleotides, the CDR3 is TGTGCCAGCAGCCAGGGACAGGGGCCCGGGAACATTCAGTACTTC. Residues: CASSQGQGPGNIQYF.

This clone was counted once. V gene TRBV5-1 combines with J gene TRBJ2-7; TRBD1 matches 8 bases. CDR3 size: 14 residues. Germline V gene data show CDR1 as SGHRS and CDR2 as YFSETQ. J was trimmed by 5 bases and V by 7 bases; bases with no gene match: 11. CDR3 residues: CASCHRGLVDEQYF. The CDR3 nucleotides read TGCGCCAGCTGCCACAGGGGGTTGGTGGACGAGCAGTACTTC.

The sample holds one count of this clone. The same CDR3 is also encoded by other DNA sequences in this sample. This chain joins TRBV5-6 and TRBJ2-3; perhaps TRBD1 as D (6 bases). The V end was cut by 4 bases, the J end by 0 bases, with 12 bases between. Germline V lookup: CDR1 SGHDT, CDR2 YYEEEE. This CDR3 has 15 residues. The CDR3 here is CASSPGGRSTDTQYF. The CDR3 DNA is TGTGCCAGCAGCCCTGGGGGCAGGAGCACAGATACGCAGTATTTT.

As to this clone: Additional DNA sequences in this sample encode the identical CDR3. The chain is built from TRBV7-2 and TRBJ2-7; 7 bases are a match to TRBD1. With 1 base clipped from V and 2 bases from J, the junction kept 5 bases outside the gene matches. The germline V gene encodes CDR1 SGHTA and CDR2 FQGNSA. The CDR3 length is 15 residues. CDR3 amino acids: CASSLVGGDTYEQYF. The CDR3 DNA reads TGTGCCAGCAGCTTAGTAGGGGGCGACACCTACGAGCAGTACTTC.

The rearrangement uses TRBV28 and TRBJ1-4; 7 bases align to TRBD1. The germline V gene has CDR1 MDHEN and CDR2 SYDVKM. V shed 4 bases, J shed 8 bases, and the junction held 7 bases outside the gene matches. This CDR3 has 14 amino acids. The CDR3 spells CASSYQGVREKLFF. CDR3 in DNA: TGTGCCAGCAGTTACCAGGGGGTCCGGGAAAAACTGTTTTTT.

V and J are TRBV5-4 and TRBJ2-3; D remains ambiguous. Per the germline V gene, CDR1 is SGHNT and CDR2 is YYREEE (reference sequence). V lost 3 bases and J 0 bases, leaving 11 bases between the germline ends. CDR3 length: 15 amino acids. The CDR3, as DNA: TGTGCCAGCAGCTCGCGAGCGAGTAGCACAGATACGCAGTATTTT. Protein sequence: CASSSRASSTDTQYF.

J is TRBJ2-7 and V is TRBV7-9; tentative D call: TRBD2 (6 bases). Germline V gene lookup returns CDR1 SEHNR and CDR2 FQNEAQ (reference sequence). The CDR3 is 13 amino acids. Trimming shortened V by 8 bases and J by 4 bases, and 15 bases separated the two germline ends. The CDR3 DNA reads TGTGCCAGCGGGGCGGGGCAAGCTTACGAGCAGTACTTC. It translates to CASGAGQAYEQYF.

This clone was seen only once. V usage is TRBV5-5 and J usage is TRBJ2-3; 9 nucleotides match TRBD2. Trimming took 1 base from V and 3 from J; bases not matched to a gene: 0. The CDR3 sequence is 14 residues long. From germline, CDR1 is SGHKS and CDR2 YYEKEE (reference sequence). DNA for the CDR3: TGTGCCAGCAGCTTGACTAGCGGGACAGATACGCAGTATTTT. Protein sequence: CASSLTSGTDTQYF.

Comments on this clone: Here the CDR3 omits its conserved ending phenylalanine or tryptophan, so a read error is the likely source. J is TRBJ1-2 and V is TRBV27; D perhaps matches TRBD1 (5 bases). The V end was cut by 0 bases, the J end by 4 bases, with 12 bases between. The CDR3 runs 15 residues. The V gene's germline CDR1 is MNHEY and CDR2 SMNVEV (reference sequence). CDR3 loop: CASSLSVGLTYGYTL. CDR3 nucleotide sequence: TGTGCCAGCAGTTTATCAGTGGGACTGACCTATGGCTACACCCTC.

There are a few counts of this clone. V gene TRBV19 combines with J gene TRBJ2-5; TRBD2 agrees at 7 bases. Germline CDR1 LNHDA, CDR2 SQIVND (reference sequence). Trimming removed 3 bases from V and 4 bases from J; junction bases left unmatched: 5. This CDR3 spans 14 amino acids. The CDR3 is CASSITGGGETQYF. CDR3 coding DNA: TGTGCCAGTAGTATTACTGGGGGGGGAGAGACCCAGTACTTC.

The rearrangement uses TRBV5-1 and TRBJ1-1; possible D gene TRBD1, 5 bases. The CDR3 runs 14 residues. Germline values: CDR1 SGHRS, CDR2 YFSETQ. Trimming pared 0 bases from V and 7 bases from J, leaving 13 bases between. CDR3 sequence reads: CASSLVGGEGEAFF. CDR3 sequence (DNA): TGCGCCAGCAGCTTGGTGGGGGGAGAGGGTGAAGCTTTCTTT.

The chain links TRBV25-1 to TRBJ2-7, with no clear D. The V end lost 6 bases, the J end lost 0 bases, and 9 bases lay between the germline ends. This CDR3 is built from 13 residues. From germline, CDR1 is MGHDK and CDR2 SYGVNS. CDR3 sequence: CASSGTVSYEQYF. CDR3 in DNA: TGTGCCAGCAGCGGTACGGTCTCCTACGAGCAGTACTTC.

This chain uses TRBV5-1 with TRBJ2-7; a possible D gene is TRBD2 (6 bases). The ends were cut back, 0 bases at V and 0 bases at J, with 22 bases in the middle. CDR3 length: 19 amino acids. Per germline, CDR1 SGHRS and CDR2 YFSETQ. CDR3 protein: CASSLDLARSRGHSYEQYF. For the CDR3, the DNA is TGCGCCAGCAGCTTGGACCTTGCCCGCTCGCGGGGTCACTCCTACGAGCAGTACTTC.

The CDR3 region is CASGTDPGGVYEQFF. CDR3 bases: TGCGCCAGCGGGACCGATCCTGGGGGGGTCTATGAGCAGTTCTTC. The chain joins TRBV5-1 to TRBJ2-1; 7 nucleotides align to TRBD2. Germline-derived CDR1 and CDR2 are SGHRS and YFSETQ. CDR3 length: 15 residues. V dropped 7 bases and J dropped 8; count of bases not matched to a gene: 15.

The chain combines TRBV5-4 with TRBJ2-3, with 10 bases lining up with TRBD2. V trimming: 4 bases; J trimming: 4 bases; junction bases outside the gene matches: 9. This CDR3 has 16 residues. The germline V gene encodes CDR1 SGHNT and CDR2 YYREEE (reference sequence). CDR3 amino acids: CASSSVKRGGADTQYF. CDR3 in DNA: TGTGCCAGCAGCAGTGTAAAGCGGGGGGGGGCAGATACGCAGTATTTT. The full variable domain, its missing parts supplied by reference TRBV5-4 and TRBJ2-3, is ETGVTQSPTHLIKTRGQQVTLRCSSQSGHNTVSWYQQALGQGPQFIFQYYREEENGRGNFPPRFSGLQFPNYSSELNVNALELDDSALYLCASSSVKRGGADTQYFGPGTRLTVL.

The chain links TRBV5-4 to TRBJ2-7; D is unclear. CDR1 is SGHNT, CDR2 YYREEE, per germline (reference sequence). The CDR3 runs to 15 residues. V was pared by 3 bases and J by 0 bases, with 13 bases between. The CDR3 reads CASSSIDSSSYEQYF. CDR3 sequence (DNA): TGTGCCAGCAGCTCCATCGACTCAAGCTCCTACGAGCAGTACTTC. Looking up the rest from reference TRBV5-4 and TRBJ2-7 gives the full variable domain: ETGVTQSPTHLIKTRGQQVTLRCSSQSGHNTVSWYQQALGQGPQFIFQYYREEENGRGNFPPRFSGLQFPNYSSELNVNALELDDSALYLCASSSIDSSSYEQYFGPGTRLTVT.

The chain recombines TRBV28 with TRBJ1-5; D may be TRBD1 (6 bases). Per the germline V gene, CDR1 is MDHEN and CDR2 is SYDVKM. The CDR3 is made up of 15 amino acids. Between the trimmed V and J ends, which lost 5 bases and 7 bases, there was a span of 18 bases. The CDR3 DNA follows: TGTGCCAGCAGTACCCATTCAGGGGATGTACAGCCCCAGCATTTT. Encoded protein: CASSTHSGDVQPQHF.

CDR3 in amino acids: CASSVDRDTEAFF. For the CDR3, the DNA is TGTGCCAGCAGCGTCGACAGGGACACTGAAGCTTTCTTT. This chain links TRBV7-3 with TRBJ1-1, with 7 bases matching TRBD1. CDR3 length equals 13 residues. The germline gives CDR1 SGHTA, CDR2 FQGTGA. Germline trimming cut 5 bases from V and 3 bases from J; bases unmatched to any gene: 3.

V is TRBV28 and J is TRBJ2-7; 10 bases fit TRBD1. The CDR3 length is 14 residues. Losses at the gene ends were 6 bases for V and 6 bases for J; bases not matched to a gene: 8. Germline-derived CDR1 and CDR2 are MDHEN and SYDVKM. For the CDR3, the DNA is TGTGCCAGCAGGGGCGGGACAGGGGTGGCCGAGCAGTACTTC. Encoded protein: CASRGGTGVAEQYF.

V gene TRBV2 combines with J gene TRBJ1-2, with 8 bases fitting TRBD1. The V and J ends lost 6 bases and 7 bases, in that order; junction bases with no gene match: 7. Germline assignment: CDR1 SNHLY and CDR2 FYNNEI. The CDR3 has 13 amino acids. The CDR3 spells CASSVQGGFGYTF. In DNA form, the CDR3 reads TGTGCCAGCAGCGTACAGGGGGGGTTTGGCTACACCTTC.

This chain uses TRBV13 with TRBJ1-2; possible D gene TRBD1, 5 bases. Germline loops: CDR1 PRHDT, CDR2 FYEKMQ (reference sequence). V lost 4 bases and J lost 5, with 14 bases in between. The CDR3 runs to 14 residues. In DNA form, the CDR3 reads TGTGCCAGCAGCTCCCAGGGTTTGTGGTATGGCTACACCTTC. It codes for CASSSQGLWYGYTF.

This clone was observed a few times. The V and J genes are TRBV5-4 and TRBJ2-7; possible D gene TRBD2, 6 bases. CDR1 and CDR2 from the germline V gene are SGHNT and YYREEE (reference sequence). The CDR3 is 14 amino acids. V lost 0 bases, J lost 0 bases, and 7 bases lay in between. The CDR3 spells CASSLDGSSYEQYF. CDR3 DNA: TGTGCCAGCAGCTTGGACGGGAGCTCCTACGAGCAGTACTTC.

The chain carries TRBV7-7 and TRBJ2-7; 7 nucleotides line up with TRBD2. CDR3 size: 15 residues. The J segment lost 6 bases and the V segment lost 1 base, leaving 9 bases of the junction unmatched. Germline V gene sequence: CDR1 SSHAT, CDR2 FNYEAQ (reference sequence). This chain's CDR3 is CASSLGEGRSPEQYF. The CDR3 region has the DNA TGTGCCAGCAGCTTAGGGGAGGGGCGCTCCCCCGAGCAGTACTTC.

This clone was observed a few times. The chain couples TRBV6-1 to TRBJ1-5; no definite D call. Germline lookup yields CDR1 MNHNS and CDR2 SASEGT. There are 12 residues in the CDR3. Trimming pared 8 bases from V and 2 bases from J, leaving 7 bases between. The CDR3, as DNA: TGTGCCAGCGGAGTGGGCAATCAGCCCCAGCATTTT. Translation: CASGVGNQPQHF.